Listed below are T cell receptor beta chains from one sample, sequenced in a study of cytomegalovirus exposure and HLA in healthy donors. Libraries were prepared by immunoSEQ multiplex PCR; TCRdb keeps only in-frame clonotypes and omits some of them. The data contain about 180,000 clones, 85% of them seen just once; the ten biggest clones take up 15% to 20%. Sequencing was performed on PBMCs. These receptors were collected from a man younger than 35 in good health and CMV-seropositive. Both conserved end residues are part of each CDR3. The D gene is left open where the match is weak. Where a row states a size, it is once, few, many or the class of an expanded clone; other rows omit it.

j_call v_call clone_size d_call cdr3_length cdr3_nt cdr3_aa
TRBJ2-7 TRBV4-1 - TRBD1 15 TGCGCCAGCAGCCAACCCGGGACAGGGGCCTACGAGCAGTACTTC CASSQPGTGAYEQYF
TRBJ1-4 TRBV28 - - 14 TGTGCCAGCACCCAGGGAGGGGCAGACGAAAAACTGTTTTTT CASTQGGADEKLFF
TRBJ2-1 TRBV9 - - 15 TGTGCCAGCAGCCCCGAGGGACTTGATTACAATGAGCAGTTCTTC CASSPEGLDYNEQFF
TRBJ2-6 TRBV27 - TRBD1 19 TGTGCCAGCACCTATTTAGGGGGTGGACAGGGCTCCGGGGCCAACGTCCTGACTTTC CASTYLGGGQGSGANVLTF
TRBJ2-3 TRBV29-1 - TRBD2 18 TGCAGCGTTGAACTAGCGGGAGGCTCAATTCTCAACACAGATACGCAGTATTTT CSVELAGGSILNTDTQYF
TRBJ2-2 TRBV19 - - 15 TGTGCCAGTAGTCCCGGGACACAAATCACCGGGGAGCTGTTTTTT CASSPGTQITGELFF
TRBJ1-4 TRBV29-1 once TRBD1 14 TGCAGCGCTCGAGACAGGGCCGGTAATGAAAAACTGTTTTTT CSARDRAGNEKLFF
TRBJ2-5 TRBV28 few TRBD1 19 TGTGCCAGCAGCGTATTGGGGACAGGGAAGGGCGTAGAGGGAGAGACCCAGTACTTC CASSVLGTGKGVEGETQYF
TRBJ1-6 TRBV19 - - 15 TGTGCCAGTAGTGCATGGACGGGAATGTCGGAACCCCTCCACTTT CASSAWTGMSEPLHF
TRBJ1-1 TRBV7-8 - - 15 TGTGCCAGCAGCTTAGGTGTACGGGGAAACACTGAAGCTTTCTTT CASSLGVRGNTEAFF
TRBJ1-1 TRBV14 - - 12 TGTGCCAGCAGCCGAGGGAACACTGAAGCTTTCTTT CASSRGNTEAFF
TRBJ1-2 TRBV13 few TRBD1 16 TGTGCCAGCAGCTTAGGGACAGGGGTCACTAACTATGGCTACACCTTC CASSLGTGVTNYGYTF
TRBJ2-1 TRBV11-2 once - 14 TGTGCCAGCAGCTTAGCGGGAGAAGGACGGGAGCAGTTCTTC CASSLAGEGREQFF
TRBJ2-5 TRBV6-1 - TRBD1 14 TGTGCCAGCAGGAAGGACAGGGGGCAAGAGACCCAGTACTTC CASRKDRGQETQYF
TRBJ2-7 TRBV4-2 few - 15 TGTGCCAGCAGCCAAGATCTGGCGGGATCCTACGAGCAGTACTTC CASSQDLAGSYEQYF
TRBJ2-5 TRBV5-1 - - 14 TGCGCCAGCAGCTTGGTGGGGCCCGGGGAGACCCAGTACTTC CASSLVGPGETQYF
TRBJ2-7 TRBV7-8 - - 12 TGTGCCAGCAGCCCTCCCAGGGGCGAGCAGTACTTC CASSPPRGEQYF
TRBJ1-2 TRBV5-4 - - 13 TGTGCCAGCAGCCTCGGGGGAGGCTATGGCTACACCTTC CASSLGGGYGYTF
TRBJ2-2 TRBV7-2 - TRBD1 16 TGTGCCAGCAGCTTAGGGCGACAGGGGGCCTACGGGGAGCTGTTTTTT CASSLGRQGAYGELFF
TRBJ2-7 TRBV25-1 - - 15 TGTGCCAGCAGTTTACCGAGTAAGATCTCCTACGAGCAGTACTTC CASSLPSKISYEQYF
TRBJ2-1 TRBV2 - TRBD2 14 TGTGCCAGCAGTGTACTGACTAGCAGCAATGAGCAGTTCTTC CASSVLTSSNEQFF
TRBJ2-5 TRBV6-1 - TRBD2 16 TGTGCCAGCAGTGAAGCTCGACTAGCGGATAAAGAGACCCAGTACTTC CASSEARLADKETQYF
TRBJ2-2 TRBV5-1 - - 16 TGCGCCAGCAGTCGGTTAGCGGCCGCTGACACCGGGGAGCTGTTTTTT CASSRLAAADTGELFF
TRBJ2-7 TRBV4-1 - TRBD1 17 TGCGCCAGCAGCCAAAGATTCGGGACAGGGTCCTCCTACGAGCAGTACTTC CASSQRFGTGSSYEQYF
TRBJ1-6 TRBV27 - - 13 TGTGCCAGCAGTTTTGAGGGTAATTCACCCCTCCACTTT CASSFEGNSPLHF
TRBJ1-5 TRBV15 - TRBD1 17 TGTGCCACCAGCAGGAGGTTAGGACAGGTTAGCAATCAGCCCCAGCATTTT CATSRRLGQVSNQPQHF
TRBJ2-1 TRBV18 - - 15 TGTGCCAGCTCACCACCGGGCTCTCCTTACAATGAGCAGTTCTTC CASSPPGSPYNEQFF
TRBJ1-5 TRBV4-1 many TRBD1 15 TGCGCCAGCAGCCAGGGGACAGGGAACAATCAGCCCCAGCATTTT CASSQGTGNNQPQHF
TRBJ2-7 TRBV5-1 - - 15 TGCGCCAGCAGCTCGGTGGCGGAGCGCTCCTACGAGCAGTACTTC CASSSVAERSYEQYF
TRBJ2-3 TRBV15 few - 18 TGTGCCACCAGCAGAGATCTAGGTCCGGCGGCCAGCACAGATACGCAGTATTTT CATSRDLGPAASTDTQYF
TRBJ1-2 TRBV5-4 - - 14 TGTGCCAGCAGCGGGGGGACGGGTGACTATGGCTACACCTTC CASSGGTGDYGYTF
TRBJ2-1 TRBV4-2 - TRBD2 16 TGTGCCAGCAGCCAAGACGGAGCGGGGCCCCGGGAGGGGCAGTTCTTC CASSQDGAGPREGQFF
TRBJ2-2 TRBV25-1 - - 12 TGTGCCAGCACCAGGGACACCGGGGAGCTGTTTTTT CASTRDTGELFF
TRBJ2-7 TRBV7-9 - TRBD2 15 TGTGCCAGCAGCTTAGACTTAGCGGGAGCACACTGGCAGTACTTC CASSLDLAGAHWQYF
TRBJ2-2 TRBV30 once - 14 TGTGCCTGGAGTGTGATACAGTTCACCGGGGAGCTGTTTTTT CAWSVIQFTGELFF
TRBJ1-1 TRBV4-1 - - 13 TGCGCCAGCAGCCAGGGAAAGGGGCCCCAAGCTTTCTTT CASSQGKGPQAFF
TRBJ2-7 TRBV11-1 - TRBD1 12 TGTGCCAGCAGCTCCGGGACAGGGGTGCAGTACTTC CASSSGTGVQYF
TRBJ2-2 TRBV28 - - 13 TGTGCCACACCAGACTCGCTCACCGGGGAGCTGTTTTTT CATPDSLTGELFF
TRBJ1-1 TRBV9 - - 13 TGTGCCAGCAGCGCCTCGGATCAGGGTGAAGCTTTCTTT CASSASDQGEAFF
TRBJ1-1 TRBV7-8 once - 12 TGTGCCAGCAGCTTAAGCGGGACTGAAGCTTTCTTT CASSLSGTEAFF
TRBJ2-5 TRBV7-9 few - 13 TGTGCCAGCAGCTTAGACAGGCTCGAGACCCAGTACTTC CASSLDRLETQYF
TRBJ2-5 TRBV9 - TRBD2 16 TGTGCCAGCAGCGTCCTCGGCGGGGGATACCAAGAGACCCAGTACTTC CASSVLGGGYQETQYF
TRBJ1-4 TRBV25-1 - TRBD1 15 TGTGCCAGCAGTGGGCCCGGGACAGCTAACGAAAAACTGTTTTTT CASSGPGTANEKLFF
TRBJ2-5 TRBV7-9 - - 13 TGTGCCAGCAGCCCCCGCGGAGGAGAGACCCAGTACTTC CASSPRGGETQYF
TRBJ2-1 TRBV11-2 - TRBD2 19 TGTGCCAGCAGCTCTTCACCACAGGGGCTAGCGGGGAGCTACAATGAGCAGTTCTTC CASSSSPQGLAGSYNEQFF
TRBJ2-1 TRBV27 once - 15 TGTGCCAGCAGTTTGACTTCCAGCTCCTACAATGAGCAGTTCTTC CASSLTSSSYNEQFF
TRBJ2-1 TRBV9 - TRBD1 14 TGTGCCAGCAGCGCAACAGGGGTGGGGAATGAGCAGTTCTTC CASSATGVGNEQFF
TRBJ1-2 TRBV10-3 - TRBD1 15 TGTGCCATCAGCAAATCGACAGGGAAGAACTATGGCTACACCTTC CAISKSTGKNYGYTF
TRBJ2-2 TRBV7-9 - - 19 TGTGCCAGCAGCCTTCGTCCCGGGACAAGATGGGGTAAACCCGGGGAGCTGTTTTTT CASSLRPGTRWGKPGELFF
TRBJ2-7 TRBV19 few TRBD2 15 TGTGCCAGTAGTATTGGTACTAGCGGGGGCTACGAGCAGTACTTC CASSIGTSGGYEQYF
TRBJ1-4 TRBV18 - TRBD1 14 TGTGCCAGCTCACCTTCAGGGGGCAATGAAAAACTGTTTTTT CASSPSGGNEKLFF
TRBJ2-2 TRBV2 - - 15 TGTGCCAGCAGTTTCGACATTGCTCGGAACGGGGAGCTGTTTTTT CASSFDIARNGELFF
TRBJ2-7 TRBV28 few TRBD2 17 TGTGCCAGCAGTTCCGGGACTAGCGGGGACCTCTCCTACGAGCAGTACTTC CASSSGTSGDLSYEQYF